This T cell receptor (beta chain) is from a study of blood T cell repertoires in COVID-19. Study-wide context: Samples taken during acute and convalescent COVID-19 were collected in the United States, Italy and Spain. The cDNA or gDNA used as material had been derived from T cells, B-cell-depleted T cells, or PBMCs.

The CDR3 is 17 residues long. V shed 6 bases and J 3 bases; nucleotides not matched to a gene: 16. Germline lookup yields CDR1 LGHNA and CDR2 YSLEER. Study processing details: Amplification of reference gene primers was used by the study to estimate nucleated cell counts. Profiling relied on immunoSEQ multiplex PCR, and the TCRdb table lists in-frame clones only, not all of them. V, J and clone size reflect that table, while D and trimming were determined from the DNA. The sample holds 85,000 to 100,000 clones, less than 85% seen once. Sequencing was done on a sample of peripheral blood. This receptor was identified in a middle-aged man who had recovered from COVID-19. The chain couples TRBV4-3 to TRBJ2-7, with 8 bases fitting TRBD2. CDR3 nucleotide sequence: TGCGCCAGCAGTCACCCTAGCGGGCGCCTTCTTAGCTACGAGCAGTACTTC. Encoded protein: CASSHPSGRLLSYEQYF.